This T cell receptor beta chain was recovered during a study of T cells in localized non-small cell lung cancer. The protocol was immunoSEQ multiplex PCR, while the TCRdb copy is restricted to in-frame clones and leaves out a portion. This table holds under 65,000 clones, around 83% found once. To note about this clone: Its antigen is not known.

Germline-derived CDR1 and CDR2 are KGHSH and LQKENI. V dropped 2 bases and J dropped 6 bases, with 10 bases sitting between them. The CDR3 has 13 amino acids. Findings and caveats of the study: Tumor showed lower T cell clonality than uninvolved adjacent lung, where it was highest. There were a median around 57 of the top 100 tumor clones appearing in adjacent lung.

The chain carries TRBV18 and TRBJ1-2, with D perhaps matching TRBD1 (6 bases). The specimen comprised peripheral blood, sampled before any cancer treatment. This TCR derives from a female donor over 55 with stage II squamous cell lung carcinoma. For the CDR3, the DNA is TGTGCCAGCTCACCAGGCAGGGACAATGGCTACACCTTC. Translating it yields CASSPGRDNGYTF.